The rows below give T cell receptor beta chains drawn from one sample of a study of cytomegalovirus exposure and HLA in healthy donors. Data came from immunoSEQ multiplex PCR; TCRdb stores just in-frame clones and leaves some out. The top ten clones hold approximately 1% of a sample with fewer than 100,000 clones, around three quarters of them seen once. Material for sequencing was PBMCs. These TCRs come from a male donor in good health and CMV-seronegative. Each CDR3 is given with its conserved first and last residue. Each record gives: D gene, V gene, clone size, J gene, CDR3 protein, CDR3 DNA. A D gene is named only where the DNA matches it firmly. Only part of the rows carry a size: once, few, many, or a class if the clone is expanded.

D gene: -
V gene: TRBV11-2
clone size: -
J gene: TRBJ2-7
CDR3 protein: CASSPRVSAPGHGGNEQYF
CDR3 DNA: TGTGCCAGCAGCCCAAGAGTAAGCGCCCCGGGACATGGCGGCAACGAGCAGTACTTC

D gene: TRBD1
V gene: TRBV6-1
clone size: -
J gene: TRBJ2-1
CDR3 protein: CASSGDRRSSYNEQFF
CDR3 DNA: TGTGCCAGCAGTGGGGACAGGCGGAGCTCCTACAATGAGCAGTTCTTC

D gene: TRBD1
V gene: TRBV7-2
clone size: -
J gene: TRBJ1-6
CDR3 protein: CASSPTYQGALAPLHF
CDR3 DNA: TGTGCCAGCAGCCCAACTTACCAGGGGGCGCTTGCACCCCTCCACTTT

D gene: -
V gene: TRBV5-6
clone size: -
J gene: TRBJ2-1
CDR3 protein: CASSSPAAGWNEQFF
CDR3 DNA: TGTGCCAGCAGCTCCCCCGCCGCAGGTTGGAATGAGCAGTTCTTC

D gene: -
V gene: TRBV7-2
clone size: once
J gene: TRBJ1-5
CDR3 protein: CASSLLGGMSNQPQHF
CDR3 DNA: TGTGCCAGCAGCTTATTAGGAGGGATGAGCAATCAGCCCCAGCATTTT

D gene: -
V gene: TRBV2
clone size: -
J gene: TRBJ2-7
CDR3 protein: CASIRQANEQYF
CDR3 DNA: TGTGCCAGCATTCGACAGGCTAACGAGCAGTACTTC

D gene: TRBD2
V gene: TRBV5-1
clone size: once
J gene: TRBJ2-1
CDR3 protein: CASSLERDSEQFF
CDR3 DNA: TGCGCCAGCAGCTTGGAGCGGGATTCTGAGCAGTTCTTC

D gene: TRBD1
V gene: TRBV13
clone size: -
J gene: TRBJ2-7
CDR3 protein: CASIQRSRDRGSYEQYF
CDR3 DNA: TGTGCCAGCATCCAGAGGTCCCGGGACAGGGGCTCCTACGAGCAGTACTTC

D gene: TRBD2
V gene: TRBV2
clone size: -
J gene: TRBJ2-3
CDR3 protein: CASRGSFYSGGTRTDTQYF
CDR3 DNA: TGTGCCAGCAGGGGGTCCTTTTACAGCGGGGGGACCCGCACAGATACGCAGTATTTT

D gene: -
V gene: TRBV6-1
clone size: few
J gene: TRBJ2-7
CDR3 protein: CASSDAGIQGSYEQYF
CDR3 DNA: TGTGCCAGCAGTGACGCCGGGATACAGGGAAGTTACGAGCAGTACTTC

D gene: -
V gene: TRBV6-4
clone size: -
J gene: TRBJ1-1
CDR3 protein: CASSETENTEAFF
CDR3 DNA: TGTGCCAGCAGTGAGACAGAGAACACTGAAGCTTTCTTT

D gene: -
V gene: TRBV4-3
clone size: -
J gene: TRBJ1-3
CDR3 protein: CASSLHFTGNSGNTIYF
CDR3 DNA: TGCGCCAGCAGCCTCCACTTTACCGGGAACTCTGGAAACACCATATATTTT

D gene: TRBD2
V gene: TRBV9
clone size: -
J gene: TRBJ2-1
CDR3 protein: CASTRTGGQYNEQFF
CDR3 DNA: TGTGCCAGCACAAGGACGGGGGGTCAATACAATGAGCAGTTCTTC

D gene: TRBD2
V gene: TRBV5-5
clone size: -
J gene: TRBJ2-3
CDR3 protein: CASSRTSLAGPADTQYF
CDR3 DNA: TGTGCCAGCAGCCGTACTTCACTAGCGGGGCCCGCAGATACGCAGTATTTT

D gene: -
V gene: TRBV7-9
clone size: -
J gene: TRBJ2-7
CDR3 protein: CASSRGTYEQYF
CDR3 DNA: TGTGCCAGCAGTCGCGGGACGTACGAGCAGTACTTC

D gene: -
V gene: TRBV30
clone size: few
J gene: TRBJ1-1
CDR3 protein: CAWSGPGEAFF
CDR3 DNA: TGTGCCTGGAGTGGGCCAGGTGAAGCTTTCTTT

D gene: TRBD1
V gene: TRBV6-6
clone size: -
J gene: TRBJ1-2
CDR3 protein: CASSPGQGTYGYTF
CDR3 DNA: TGTGCCAGCAGCCCTGGACAGGGGACCTATGGCTACACCTTC

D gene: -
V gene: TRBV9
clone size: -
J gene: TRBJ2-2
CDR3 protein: CASSLGLYGELFF
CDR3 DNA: TGTGCCAGCAGCTTGGGACTGTATGGGGAGCTGTTTTTT

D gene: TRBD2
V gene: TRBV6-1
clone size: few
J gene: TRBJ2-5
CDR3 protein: CAIRRFGRTQETQYF
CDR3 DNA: TGTGCCATACGCCGTTTCGGGAGGACCCAAGAGACCCAGTACTTC

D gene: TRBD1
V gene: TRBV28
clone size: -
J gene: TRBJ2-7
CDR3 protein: CASSPLQGDEQYF
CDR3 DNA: TGTGCCAGCAGTCCACTACAGGGGGACGAGCAGTACTTC

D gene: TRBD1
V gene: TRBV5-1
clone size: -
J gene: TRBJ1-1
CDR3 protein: CASSPRATGDVEAFF
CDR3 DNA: TGCGCCAGCAGCCCGCGGGCTACAGGGGATGTTGAAGCTTTCTTT

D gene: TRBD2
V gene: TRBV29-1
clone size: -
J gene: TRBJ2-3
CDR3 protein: CSVEELAGITDTQYF
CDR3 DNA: TGCAGCGTTGAAGAGTTAGCGGGAATCACAGATACGCAGTATTTT

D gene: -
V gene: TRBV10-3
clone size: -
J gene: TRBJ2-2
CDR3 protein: CAISRPGAGRGGELFF
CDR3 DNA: TGTGCCATCAGTCGTCCTGGGGCCGGGCGGGGCGGGGAGCTGTTTTTT

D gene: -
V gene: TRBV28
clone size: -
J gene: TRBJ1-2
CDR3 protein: CASTERRGIGGYTF
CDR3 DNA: TGTGCCAGCACCGAAAGGCGGGGGATCGGGGGCTACACCTTC

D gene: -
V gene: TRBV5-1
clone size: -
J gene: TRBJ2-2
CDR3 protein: CASNPPETAGELFF
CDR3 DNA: TGCGCCAGCAACCCTCCTGAAACGGCCGGGGAGCTGTTTTTT

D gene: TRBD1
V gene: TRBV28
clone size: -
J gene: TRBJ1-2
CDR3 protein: CASLNSGQNYGYTF
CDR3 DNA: TGTGCCAGCCTCAACTCGGGACAGAACTATGGCTACACCTTC

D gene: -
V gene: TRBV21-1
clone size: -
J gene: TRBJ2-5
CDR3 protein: CASTSIYRDRHQETQYF
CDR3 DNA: TGTGCCAGCACCAGTATATACCGGGACAGACATCAAGAGACCCAGTACTTC

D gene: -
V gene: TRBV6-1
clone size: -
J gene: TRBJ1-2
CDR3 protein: CASSEAGREDGYTF
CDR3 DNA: TGTGCCAGCAGTGAAGCGGGGAGGGAGGATGGCTACACCTTC

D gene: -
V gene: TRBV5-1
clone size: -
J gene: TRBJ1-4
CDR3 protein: CASSPDIRNEKLFF
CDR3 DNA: TGCGCCAGCAGCCCGGACATCCGCAATGAAAAACTGTTTTTT

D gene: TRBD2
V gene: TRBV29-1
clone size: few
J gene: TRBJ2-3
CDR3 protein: CSVEVQTSGGVVF
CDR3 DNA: TGCAGCGTTGAGGTCCAGACTAGCGGGGGGGTAGTTTTT

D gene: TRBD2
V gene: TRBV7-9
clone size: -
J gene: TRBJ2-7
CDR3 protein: CASSVASGYEQYF
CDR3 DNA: TGTGCCAGCAGCGTCGCTAGCGGCTACGAGCAGTACTTC

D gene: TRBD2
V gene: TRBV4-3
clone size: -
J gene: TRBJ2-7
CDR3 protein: CASSQERGGGREQYF
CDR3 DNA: TGCGCCAGCAGCCAAGAGCGCGGGGGGGGACGGGAGCAGTACTTC

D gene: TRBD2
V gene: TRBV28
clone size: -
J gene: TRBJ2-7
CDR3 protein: CASSFRGGRSYEQYF
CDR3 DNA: TGTGCCAGCAGTTTCCGTGGCGGGAGAAGCTACGAGCAGTACTTC

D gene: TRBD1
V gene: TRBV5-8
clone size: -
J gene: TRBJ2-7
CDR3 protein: CASSFLQGSYEQYF
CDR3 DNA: TGTGCCAGCAGCTTCCTACAGGGGTCCTACGAGCAGTACTTC

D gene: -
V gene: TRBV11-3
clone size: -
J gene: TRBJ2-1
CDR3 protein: CASSPQPSMEQFF
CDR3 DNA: TGTGCCAGCAGCCCCCAGCCTAGTATGGAACAGTTCTTC

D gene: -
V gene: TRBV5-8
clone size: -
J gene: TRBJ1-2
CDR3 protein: CASSRRARGYGYTF
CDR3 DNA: TGTGCCAGCAGCAGACGGGCTCGGGGCTATGGCTACACCTTC

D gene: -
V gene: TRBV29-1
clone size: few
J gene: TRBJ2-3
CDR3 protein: CSVGSRGSTDTQYF
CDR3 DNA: TGCAGCGTTGGTTCGCGGGGATCCACAGATACGCAGTATTTT

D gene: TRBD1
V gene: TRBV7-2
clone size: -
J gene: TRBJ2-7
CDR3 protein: CASSWTGSDEQYF
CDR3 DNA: TGTGCCAGCAGCTGGACAGGTAGCGACGAGCAGTACTTC

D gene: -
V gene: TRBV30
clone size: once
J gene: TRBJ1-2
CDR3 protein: CAWSQLIREIKNYGYTF
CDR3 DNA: TGTGCCTGGAGCCAACTTATACGGGAAATAAAAAACTATGGCTACACCTTC

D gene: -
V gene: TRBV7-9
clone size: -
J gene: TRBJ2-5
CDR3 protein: CASSPVGSGQETQYF
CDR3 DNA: TGTGCCAGCAGCCCCGTGGGATCAGGGCAAGAGACCCAGTACTTC

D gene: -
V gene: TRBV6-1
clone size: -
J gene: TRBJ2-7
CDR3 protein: CASRDTGSSYEQYF
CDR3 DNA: TGTGCCAGCAGAGATACAGGGAGCTCCTACGAGCAGTACTTC

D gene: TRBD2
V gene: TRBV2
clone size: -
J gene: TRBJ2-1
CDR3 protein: CASSAHSGGFNEQFF
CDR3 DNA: TGTGCCAGCAGCGCCCATAGCGGGGGGTTCAATGAGCAGTTCTTC

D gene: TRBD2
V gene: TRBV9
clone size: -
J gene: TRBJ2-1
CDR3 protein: CASSVGTRNNEQFF
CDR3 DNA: TGTGCCAGCAGCGTGGGGACTAGGAACAATGAGCAGTTCTTC

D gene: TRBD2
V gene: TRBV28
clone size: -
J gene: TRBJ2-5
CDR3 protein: CASSWTSGSFVGETQYF
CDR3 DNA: TGTGCCAGCAGCTGGACTAGCGGGAGCTTCGTCGGAGAGACCCAGTACTTC

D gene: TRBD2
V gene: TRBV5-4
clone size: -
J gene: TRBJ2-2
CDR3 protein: CASSLGLAGGPNTGELFF
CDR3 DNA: TGTGCCAGCAGCTTGGGACTAGCGGGGGGGCCGAACACCGGGGAGCTGTTTTTT

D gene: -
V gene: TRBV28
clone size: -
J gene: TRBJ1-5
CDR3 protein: CASSSTGFQPQHF
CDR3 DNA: TGTGCCAGCAGCTCAACAGGGTTTCAGCCCCAGCATTTT

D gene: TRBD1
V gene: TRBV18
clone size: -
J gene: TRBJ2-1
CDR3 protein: CASSPRTGGMNNEQFF
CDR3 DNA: TGTGCCAGCTCACCCCGGACAGGGGGAATGAACAATGAGCAGTTCTTC

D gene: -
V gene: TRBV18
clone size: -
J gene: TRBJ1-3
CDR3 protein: CASSPPMPERNTIYF
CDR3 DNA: TGTGCCAGCTCACCACCAATGCCAGAAAGAAACACCATATATTTT

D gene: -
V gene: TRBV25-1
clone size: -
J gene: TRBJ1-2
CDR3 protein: CASSEQGSYGYPF
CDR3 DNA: TGTGCCAGCAGTGAACAGGGGTCCTATGGCTACCCCTTC